These 27 T cell receptor beta chains came from one sample sequenced in a study of blood T cell repertoires in COVID-19. This table comes from immunoSEQ multiplex PCR, and its TCRdb copy is limited to in-frame clones, with some not included. Found here are hundreds of thousands of clones, 80% to 85% of them singletons; the top ten hold more than 4%. The sample comprised PBMCs or T cells enriched from blood (not recorded which). Receptor source: a man aged 35 to 55 who had been exposed to COVID-19.

V gene TRBV11-2 combines with J gene TRBJ1-6, with TRBD1 as a possible D gene (5 bases). This CDR3 region has 14 residues. Germline V gene data show CDR1 as SGHAT and CDR2 as FQNNGV. Between the trimmed V and J ends, which lost 7 bases and 8 bases, there was a span of 15 bases. For the CDR3, the DNA is TGTGCCAGCACCAAAGGGTCAGGGCATTCACCCCTCCACTTT. Amino acid sequence: CASTKGSGHSPLHF.

In its sample, this clone was seen a few times. CDR3 DNA: TGCACCAGCAGCCAAGATAGGAAGTGGGACAGCGGCCCCGGGGAGCTGTTTTTT. It yields the protein CTSSQDRKWDSGPGELFF. This rearrangement joins TRBV1 to TRBJ2-2; TRBD1 was called by the table and not checked on the DNA. TRBV1 is deemed a pseudogene. This CDR3 is built from 18 residues.

The rearrangement links TRBV4-1 to TRBJ1-5; 7 positions agree with TRBD1. Trimming removed 3 bases from V and 1 base from J; junction bases left unmatched: 9. CDR1 and CDR2 (germline): MGHRA, YSYEKL. The CDR3 is 17 amino acids. CDR3 in amino acids: CASSHFPGQMSNQPQHF. CDR3 DNA: TGCGCCAGCAGCCATTTCCCGGGACAGATGAGCAATCAGCCCCAGCATTTT.

This chain links TRBV7-9 with TRBJ1-2; D possibly corresponds to TRBD1 (5 bases). Germline V lookup: CDR1 SEHNR, CDR2 FQNEAQ (reference sequence). The germline V and J ends were trimmed by 5 bases and 4 bases, with 14 bases remaining between them. The CDR3 runs 14 residues. CDR3 sequence: CASSPQGTVYGYTF. The CDR3 DNA follows: TGTGCCAGCAGCCCCCAGGGAACTGTCTATGGCTACACCTTC.

The rearrangement uses TRBV4-1 and TRBJ2-1; 9 bases are shared with TRBD2. The germline gives CDR1 MGHRA, CDR2 YSYEKL. CDR3 length: 15 amino acids. Trimming at V came to 5 bases and at J to 4 bases, leaving 6 bases not matched to a gene. CDR3 amino acids: CASSISGRLYNEQFF. CDR3 DNA sequence: TGCGCCAGCAGCATTAGCGGGAGACTGTACAATGAGCAGTTCTTC.

The chain has TRBV5-4 and TRBJ2-3, with 12 bases lining up with TRBD2. V lost 2 bases to trimming and J lost 4 bases; unmatched junction nucleotides: 8. The V gene's germline CDR1 is SGHNT and CDR2 YYREEE (reference sequence). The CDR3 is 17 amino acids. CDR3 nucleotides: TGTGCCAGCAGCTTTCCAGTGACTAGCGGGAGACCAGATACGCAGTATTTT. This codes for CASSFPVTSGRPDTQYF.

This chain uses TRBV12-3 or TRBV12-4 with TRBJ2-7, with no clear D. V lost 5 bases and J lost 6, with 14 bases in between. The CDR3 is 13 amino acids. CDR3 nucleotide sequence: TGTGCCAGCAGTGGCGACCAAGCGAGCGAGCAGTACTTC. It is translated as CASSGDQASEQYF.

This chain joins TRBV24-1 and TRBJ2-2, with TRBD2 matching 7 bases. Germline CDR1 reads KGHDR; CDR2 reads SFDVKD. This CDR3 is 15 amino acids long. V gave up 4 bases and J gave up 5 bases; unmatched junction bases: 6. CDR3 amino acids: CATSDQTSLTGELFF. The CDR3 bases are TGTGCCACCAGTGACCAGACTAGCTTAACCGGGGAGCTGTTTTTT.

The chain joins TRBV3-1 (or the pseudogene TRBV3-2) to TRBJ1-5, with no clear D. The CDR3 spans 14 residues. The V gene's germline CDR1 is LGHDT and CDR2 YNNKEL (reference sequence). Trimming took 4 bases from V and 5 from J, leaving 12 bases between them. The CDR3 spells CASSPNLRDQPQHF. The CDR3 DNA reads as TGTGCCAGCAGCCCTAACCTTAGAGATCAGCCCCAGCATTTT.

This chain connects TRBV6-4 to TRBJ2-3; TRBD1 aligns across 7 bases. CDR3 length equals 14 residues. V gave up 3 bases and J gave up 3 bases; unmatched junction bases: 3. Per the germline V gene, CDR1 is MRHNA and CDR2 is SNTAGT. CDR3 residues: CASSEGGFTDTQYF. The CDR3 nucleotides read TGTGCCAGCAGTGAAGGGGGCTTTACAGATACGCAGTATTTT.

The chain links TRBV20-1 to TRBJ1-2; weak D call: TRBD1 (5 bases). The V end lost 3 bases, the J end lost 3 bases, and 11 bases lay between the germline ends. CDR3 length equals 13 residues. Germline V gene data show CDR1 as DFQATT and CDR2 as SNEGSKA (reference sequence). This CDR3 reads CSASYRNDYGYTF. The CDR3 coding sequence is TGCAGTGCTAGTTACAGGAACGACTATGGCTACACCTTC.

The rearrangement uses TRBV11-3 and TRBJ1-1; D uncertain. V lost 4 bases, J lost 0 bases, and 12 bases lay in between. Germline V gene data show CDR1 as SGHNT and CDR2 as YENEEA. The CDR3 contains 15 residues. The CDR3 DNA reads TGTGCCAGCAGCTCCCCTGACACCATGAACACTGAAGCTTTCTTT. Amino acid sequence: CASSSPDTMNTEAFF.

V is TRBV2 and J is TRBJ2-3, with a tentative D call TRBD1 (6 bases). The CDR3 runs 16 residues. Trimming took 8 bases from V and 2 from J, leaving 20 bases between them. In germline, CDR1 is SNHLY, CDR2 FYNNEI. The CDR3, as DNA: TGTGCCAGCTCTACAGGGTCCCTCTCTCTCACAGATACGCAGTATTTT. Its protein product is CASSTGSLSLTDTQYF.

V is TRBV5-4 and J is TRBJ1-2; possibly TRBD1 for D (5 bases). V was trimmed by 0 bases and J by 4 bases, leaving 13 bases between them. The CDR3 is 15 amino acids. CDR1 is SGHNT, CDR2 YYREEE, per germline (reference sequence). The CDR3 reads CASSLAGGVIYGYTF. CDR3 DNA sequence: TGTGCCAGCAGCTTGGCCGGGGGGGTGATCTATGGCTACACCTTC. Full variable domain (missing parts from reference TRBV5-4 and TRBJ1-2): ETGVTQSPTHLIKTRGQQVTLRCSSQSGHNTVSWYQQALGQGPQFIFQYYREEENGRGNFPPRFSGLQFPNYSSELNVNALELDDSALYLCASSLAGGVIYGYTFGSGTRLTVV.

Points on this clone: One junction end does not reproduce the germline sequence, and a read error may be involved. The V call is TRBV5-4, the J call TRBJ2-7, with 8 bases fitting TRBD1. The CDR3 covers 13 residues. Looked up from germline, CDR1 is SGHNT and CDR2 is YYREEE (reference sequence). The CDR3 is CASRLDRAYEQYF. The CDR3 nucleotides read TGTGCCAGCAGATTGGACAGGGCTTACGAGCAGTACTTC.

The chain recombines TRBV7-8 with TRBJ2-1; tentatively, D is TRBD2 (6 bases). CDR3 size: 16 residues. The V gene lost 7 bases and the J gene lost 5 bases, with 21 bases spanning the gap. Germline-derived CDR1 and CDR2 are SGHVS and FQNEAQ. CDR3: CASMGPGSLAHNEQFF. The CDR3 DNA reads TGTGCCAGCATGGGTCCCGGGTCACTAGCCCACAATGAGCAGTTCTTC.

This chain connects TRBV19 to TRBJ1-5; TRBD1 matches 9 bases. CDR3 length: 15 residues. V lost 9 bases, J lost 6 bases, and 12 bases stayed unmatched. From germline, CDR1 is LNHDA and CDR2 SQIVND (reference sequence). The CDR3 region has the DNA TGTGCCAGCGAGAATGGGACAGGGAAGGCTCAGCCCCAGCATTTT. This translates into CASENGTGKAQPQHF.

V and J are TRBV7-9 and TRBJ1-2; D gene uncertain. Germline lookup yields CDR1 SEHNR and CDR2 FQNEAQ (reference sequence). Trimming took 5 bases from V and 4 from J, leaving 20 bases between them. This CDR3 region has 16 residues. DNA for the CDR3: TGTGCCAGCAGCACTACCACCCCGCGAGACCCCTATGGCTACACCTTC. Amino acid sequence: CASSTTTPRDPYGYTF. Full variable domain (rest looked up from reference TRBV7-9 and TRBJ1-2): DTGVSQNPRHKITKRGQNVTFRCDPISEHNRLYWYRQTLGQGPEFLTYFQNEAQLEKSRLLSDRFSAERPKGSFSTLEIQRTEQGDSAMYLCASSTTTPRDPYGYTFGSGTRLTVV.

This clone is a singleton in its sample. The chain carries TRBV19 and TRBJ2-7, with a weak D call TRBD1 (5 bases). The CDR3 runs 15 residues. Germline V gene data show CDR1 as LNHDA and CDR2 as SQIVND (reference sequence). Trimming took off 3 bases at V and 4 bases at J, with 16 bases between the two ends. The CDR3 DNA reads as TGTGCCAGTAGTATGGGGCAGAGTCTGTTGTACGAGCAGTACTTC. Protein: CASSMGQSLLYEQYF.

The rearrangement joins TRBV11-2 to TRBJ2-7, with a weak D call TRBD2 (6 bases). CDR3 size: 13 residues. The V and J ends lost 7 bases and 3 bases respectively, with 13 bases between them. Germline V lookup: CDR1 SGHAT, CDR2 FQNNGV. This CDR3 reads CASTMAGFYEQYF. The CDR3 region has the DNA TGTGCCAGCACAATGGCGGGGTTCTACGAGCAGTACTTC.

The chain links TRBV27 to TRBJ1-1, with D possibly being TRBD1 (6 bases). V lost 8 bases and J 5 bases, leaving 21 bases between the germline ends. The CDR3 runs to 15 residues. Germline values: CDR1 MNHEY, CDR2 SMNVEV (reference sequence). For the CDR3, the DNA is TGTGCCAGCCAAATGCGCTGGGGGCTAAATACTGAAGCTTTCTTT. As protein: CASQMRWGLNTEAFF.

Here the CDR3 reads CATSEAQGVNTEAFF. In nucleotides, the CDR3 is TGTGCCACCAGTGAGGCACAGGGGGTGAACACTGAAGCTTTCTTT. The chain couples TRBV24-1 to TRBJ1-1; 8 bases line up with TRBD1. Germline V lookup: CDR1 KGHDR, CDR2 SFDVKD. This CDR3 spans 15 amino acids. The V segment lost 4 bases and the J segment 0 bases; nucleotides outside the gene matches: 3.

With regard to this clone: The limits of the CDR3 on the DNA are not certain, so only TCRdb's listed CDR3 is given. The chain joins TRBV21-1 to TRBJ2-2; TRBD2 reflects the table's D call only, with no check against the DNA. TRBV21-1 is a known pseudogene. With termini counted, the CDR3 has 16 amino acids. The CDR3 loop is CASSREVGSGSGELFF.

This chain uses TRBV10-3 with TRBJ1-5; possibly TRBD1 for D (5 bases). Deletions cut 3 bases from V and 0 bases from J, with 9 bases between. The CDR3 contains 15 residues. Per germline, CDR1 ENHRY and CDR2 SYGVKD. CDR3 in amino acids: CAISDLQGSNQPQHF. The CDR3 coding sequence is TGTGCCATCAGTGACCTTCAGGGTAGCAATCAGCCCCAGCATTTT.

J is TRBJ1-4 and V is TRBV7-8, with D tentatively TRBD1 (6 bases). Germline V lookup: CDR1 SGHVS, CDR2 FQNEAQ. The V end lost 0 bases, the J end lost 7 bases, and 15 bases lay between the germline ends. CDR3 length equals 16 residues. The DNA for the CDR3 is TGTGCCAGCAGCTTAGCGCATTACAGGGAGGGTGAAAAACTGTTTTTT. Translation gives CASSLAHYREGEKLFF.

The chain is built from TRBV7-9 and TRBJ1-4; 8 bases are shared with TRBD1. The germline V gene encodes CDR1 SEHNR and CDR2 FQNEAQ (reference sequence). This CDR3 has 14 amino acids. The J segment lost 5 bases and the V segment lost 3 bases, leaving 2 bases of the junction unmatched. Written as DNA, the CDR3 is TGTGCCAGCAGCTTCAGGGGGCTAAATGAAAAACTGTTTTTT. This translates into CASSFRGLNEKLFF.

The chain recombines TRBV7-8 with TRBJ1-1; possibly TRBD1 for D (5 bases). V lost 2 bases to trimming and J lost 5 bases, with 9 bases between them. Germline loops: CDR1 SGHVS, CDR2 FQNEAQ. CDR3 length equals 13 residues. The CDR3 coding sequence is TGTGCCAGCAGCTTATCTCGACAGACTGAAGCTTTCTTT. Its translation: CASSLSRQTEAFF.